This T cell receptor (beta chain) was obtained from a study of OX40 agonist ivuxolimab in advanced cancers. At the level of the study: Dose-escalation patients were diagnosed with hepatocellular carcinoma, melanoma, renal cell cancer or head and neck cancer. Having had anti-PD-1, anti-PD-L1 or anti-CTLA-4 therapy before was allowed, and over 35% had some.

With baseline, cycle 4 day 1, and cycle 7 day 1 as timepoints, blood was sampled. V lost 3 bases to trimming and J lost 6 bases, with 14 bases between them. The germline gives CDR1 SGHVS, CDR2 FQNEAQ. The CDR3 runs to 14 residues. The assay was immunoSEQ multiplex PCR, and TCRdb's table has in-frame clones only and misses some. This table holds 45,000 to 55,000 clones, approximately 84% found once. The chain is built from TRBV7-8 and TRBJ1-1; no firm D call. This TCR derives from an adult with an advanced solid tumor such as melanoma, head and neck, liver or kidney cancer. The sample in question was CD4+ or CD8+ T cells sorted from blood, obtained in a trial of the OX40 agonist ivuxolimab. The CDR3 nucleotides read TGTGCCAGCAGCTTGCAGAAAGACTTGGCTGAAGCTTTCTTT. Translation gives CASSLQKDLAEAFF.